The TCR beta chain described here comes from a study of CD8+ T cells in alopecia areata. Overall study results and limits: The study found higher clonality in lesional than normal scalp, especially in alopecia totalis/universalis. TCR sharing across patients was less clear than in mice, possibly HLA-related.

The CDR3 totals 13 residues. V was pared by 6 bases and J by 2 bases, with 12 bases between. Per germline, CDR1 SQVTM and CDR2 ANQGSEA. Isolated RNA was reverse transcribed into cDNA used as the sequencing template. Only in-frame clones appear in the TCRdb table, and some are missing; sequencing was by immunoSEQ multiplex PCR. The table records roughly 150,000 clones, 55% of them present only once. Note on this clone: Its antigen is unidentified.

The sample comprised CD4+ T cells sorted from blood. The J gene is TRBJ2-3, the V gene TRBV29-1, with D unclear. This sequence was found in a human donor in good health. CDR3 sequence: CSVRRPLTDTQYF. As DNA, the CDR3 is TGCAGCGTACGGCGGCCCCTCACAGATACGCAGTATTTT.